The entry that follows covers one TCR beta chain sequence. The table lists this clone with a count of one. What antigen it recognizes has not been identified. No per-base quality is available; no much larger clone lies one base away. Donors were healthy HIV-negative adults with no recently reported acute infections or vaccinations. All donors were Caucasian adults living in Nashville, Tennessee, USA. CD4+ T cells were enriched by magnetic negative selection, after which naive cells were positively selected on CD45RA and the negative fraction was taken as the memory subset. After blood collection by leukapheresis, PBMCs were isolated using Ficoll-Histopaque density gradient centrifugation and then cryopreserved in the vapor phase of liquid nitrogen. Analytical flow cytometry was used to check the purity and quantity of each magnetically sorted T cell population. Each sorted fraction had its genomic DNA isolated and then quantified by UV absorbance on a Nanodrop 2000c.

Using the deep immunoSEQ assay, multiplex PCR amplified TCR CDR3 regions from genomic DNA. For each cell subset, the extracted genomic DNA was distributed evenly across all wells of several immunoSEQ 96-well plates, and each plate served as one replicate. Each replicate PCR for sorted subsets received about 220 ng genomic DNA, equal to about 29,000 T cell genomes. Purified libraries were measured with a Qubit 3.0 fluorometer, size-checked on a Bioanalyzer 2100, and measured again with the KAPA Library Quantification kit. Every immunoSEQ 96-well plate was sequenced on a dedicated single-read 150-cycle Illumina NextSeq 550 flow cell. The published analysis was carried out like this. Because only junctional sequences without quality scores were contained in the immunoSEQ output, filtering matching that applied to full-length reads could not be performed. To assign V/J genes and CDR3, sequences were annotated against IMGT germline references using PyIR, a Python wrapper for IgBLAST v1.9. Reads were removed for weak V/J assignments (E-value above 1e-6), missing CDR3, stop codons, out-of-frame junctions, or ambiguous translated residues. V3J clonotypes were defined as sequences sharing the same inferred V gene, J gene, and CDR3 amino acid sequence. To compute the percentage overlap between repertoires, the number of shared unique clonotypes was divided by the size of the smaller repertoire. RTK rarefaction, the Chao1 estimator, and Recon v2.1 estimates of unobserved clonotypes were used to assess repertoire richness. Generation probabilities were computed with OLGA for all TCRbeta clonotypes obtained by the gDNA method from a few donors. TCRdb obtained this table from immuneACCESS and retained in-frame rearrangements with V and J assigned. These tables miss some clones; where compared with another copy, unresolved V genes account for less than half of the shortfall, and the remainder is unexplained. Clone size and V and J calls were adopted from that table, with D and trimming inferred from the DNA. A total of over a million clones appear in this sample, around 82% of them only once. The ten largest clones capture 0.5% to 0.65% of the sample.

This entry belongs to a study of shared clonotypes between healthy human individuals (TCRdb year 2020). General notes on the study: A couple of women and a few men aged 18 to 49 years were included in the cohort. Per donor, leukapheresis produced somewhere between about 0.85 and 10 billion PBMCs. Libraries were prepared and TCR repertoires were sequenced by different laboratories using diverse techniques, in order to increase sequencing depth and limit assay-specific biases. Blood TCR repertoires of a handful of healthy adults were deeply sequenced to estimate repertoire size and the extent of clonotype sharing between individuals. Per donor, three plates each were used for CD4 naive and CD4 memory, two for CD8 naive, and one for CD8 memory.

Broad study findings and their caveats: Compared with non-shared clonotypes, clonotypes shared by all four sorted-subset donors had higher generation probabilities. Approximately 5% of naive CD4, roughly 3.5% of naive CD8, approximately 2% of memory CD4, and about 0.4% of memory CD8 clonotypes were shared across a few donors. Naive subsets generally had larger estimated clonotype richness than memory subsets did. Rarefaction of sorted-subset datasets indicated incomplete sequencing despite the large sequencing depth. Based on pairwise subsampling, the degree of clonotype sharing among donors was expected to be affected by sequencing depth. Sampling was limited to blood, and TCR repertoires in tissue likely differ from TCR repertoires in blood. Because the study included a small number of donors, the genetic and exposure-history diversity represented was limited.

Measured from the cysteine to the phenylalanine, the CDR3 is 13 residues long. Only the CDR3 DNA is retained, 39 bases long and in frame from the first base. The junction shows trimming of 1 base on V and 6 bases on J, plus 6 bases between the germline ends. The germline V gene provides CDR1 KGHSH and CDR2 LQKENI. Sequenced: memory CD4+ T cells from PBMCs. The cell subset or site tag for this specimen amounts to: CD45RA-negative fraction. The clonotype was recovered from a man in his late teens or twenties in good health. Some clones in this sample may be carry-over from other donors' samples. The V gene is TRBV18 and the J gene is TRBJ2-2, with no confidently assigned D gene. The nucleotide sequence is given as TGTGCCAGCTCACCACGAATGGCCGGGGAGCTGTTTTTT. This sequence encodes CASSPRMAGELFF. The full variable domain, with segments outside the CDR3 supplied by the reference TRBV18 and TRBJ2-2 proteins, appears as NAGVMQNPRHLVRRRGQEARLRCSPMKGHSHVYWYRQLPEEGLKFMVYLQKENIIDESGMPKERFSAEFPKEGPSILRIQQVVRGDSAAYFCASSPRMAGELFFGEGSRLTVL.